The T cell receptor (beta chain) under discussion was sequenced for a study of T cell responses to AZD1222 COVID-19 vaccine. This clone came up once. Its target is not known. V was shortened by 3 bases and J by 5 bases, with 16 bases between the two germline ends. The CDR3 is 15 amino acids. Germline values: CDR1 KGHSH, CDR2 LQKENI. The study's findings and limits: Compared with day 0, the breadth and depth of the Spike-specific TCR repertoire rose significantly after two doses of AZD1222. Repertoires were obtained solely post-peak T cell response. Donors were mostly white British, more females; clonal diversity possibly underestimated. Just six people given AZD1222 tested seropositive at baseline.

Produced via immunoSEQ multiplex PCR; TCRdb's table is partial and in-frame only. The top ten clones hold about 16% of a sample with about 90,000 clones, 80% to 90% of them seen once. The material sequenced was peripheral blood, taken on day 0 of AZD1222 vaccination. The V and J genes are TRBV18 and TRBJ1-2, with a possible D match to TRBD1 (5 bases). The TCR originated in an adult in good health. CDR3 protein: CASSPRDVGGYGYTF. In nucleotides, the CDR3 is TGTGCCAGCTCACCGCGGGACGTCGGAGGGTATGGCTACACCTTC.